Judged by frequency, the clone carrying this T cell receptor beta chain is medium-sized (0.01 to 0.1%). Its antigen is still unknown. The DNA ends 3 residues before the CDR3 does, and the rest of the CDR3 is filled in from the germline J gene. Assay: immunoSEQ multiplex PCR; the TCRdb copy retains only in-frame clones and omits some. The sample table includes 25,000 to 35,000 clones. Each participant carried one incident cervical HPV16 infection only. These data come from a study of T cells in women clearing cervical HPV infection. This CDR3 is 11 amino acids long. The V end lost 4 bases, the J end lost 6 bases, and 8 bases lay between the germline ends. In germline, CDR1 is GTSNPN, CDR2 SVGIG (reference sequence). Whole-study findings and limits: TRBV6-7 abundance was lower in cases than controls (around 0.1% versus 0.15%).

V and J are TRBV30 and TRBJ2-3, with unresolved D. The source material was blood buffy coat. The receptor was isolated from a woman between 18 and 69 years old with a cervical HPV16 infection that either progressed to CIN3+ or cleared (not recorded which). CDR3 region: CAWNRRDTQYF. CDR3 bases read: TGTGCCTGGAACCGCAGGGATACG.